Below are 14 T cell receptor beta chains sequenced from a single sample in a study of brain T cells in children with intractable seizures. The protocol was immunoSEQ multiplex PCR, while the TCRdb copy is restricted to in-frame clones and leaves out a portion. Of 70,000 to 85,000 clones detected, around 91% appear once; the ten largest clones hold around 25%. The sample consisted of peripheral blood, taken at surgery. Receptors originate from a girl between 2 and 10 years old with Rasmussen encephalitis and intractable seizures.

CDR3 region: CASSSSAYEQYF. The CDR3 DNA reads TGTGCCAGCAGTTCCTCAGCCTACGAGCAGTACTTC. The chain carries TRBV6-6 and TRBJ2-7; the D is unclear. The CDR3 has 12 amino acids. V lost 4 bases and J 2 bases, leaving 6 bases between the germline ends. Germline V gene lookup returns CDR1 MNHNY and CDR2 SVGAGI (reference sequence).

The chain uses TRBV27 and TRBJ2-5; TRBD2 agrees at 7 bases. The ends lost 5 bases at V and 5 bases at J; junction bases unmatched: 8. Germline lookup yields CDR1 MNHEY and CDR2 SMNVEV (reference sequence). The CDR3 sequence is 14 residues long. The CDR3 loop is CASSQAGWWETQYF. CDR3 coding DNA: TGTGCCAGCAGTCAAGCGGGATGGTGGGAGACCCAGTACTTC.

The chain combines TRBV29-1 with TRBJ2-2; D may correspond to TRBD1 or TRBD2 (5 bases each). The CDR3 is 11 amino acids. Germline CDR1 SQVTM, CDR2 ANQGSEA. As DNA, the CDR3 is TGCAACCGGGACGGCACCGGGGAGCTGTTTTTT. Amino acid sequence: CNRDGTGELFF.

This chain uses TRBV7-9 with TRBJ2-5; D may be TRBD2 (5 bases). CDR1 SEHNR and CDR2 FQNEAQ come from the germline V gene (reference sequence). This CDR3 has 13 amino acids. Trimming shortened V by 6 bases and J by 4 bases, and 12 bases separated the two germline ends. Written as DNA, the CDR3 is TGTGCCAGCAGGGACGCAGGAGGAGAGACCCAGTACTTC. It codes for CASRDAGGETQYF.

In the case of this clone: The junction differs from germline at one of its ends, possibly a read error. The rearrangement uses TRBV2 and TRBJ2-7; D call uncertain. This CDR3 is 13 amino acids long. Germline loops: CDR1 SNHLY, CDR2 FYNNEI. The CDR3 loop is CASWTHGPARVSF. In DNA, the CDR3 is TGTGCCAGCTGGACGCATGGGCCCGCTAGAGTTTCCTTC.

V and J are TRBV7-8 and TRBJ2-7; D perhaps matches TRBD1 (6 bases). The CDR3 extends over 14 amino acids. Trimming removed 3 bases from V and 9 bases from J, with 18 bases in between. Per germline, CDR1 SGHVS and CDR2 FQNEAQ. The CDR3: CASSFRGTPGRQYF. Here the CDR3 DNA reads TGTGCCAGCAGCTTTAGGGGGACACCGGGCAGGCAGTACTTC.

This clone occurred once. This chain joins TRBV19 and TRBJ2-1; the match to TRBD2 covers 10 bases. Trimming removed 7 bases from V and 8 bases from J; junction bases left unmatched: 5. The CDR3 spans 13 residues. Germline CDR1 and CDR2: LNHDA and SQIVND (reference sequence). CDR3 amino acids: CASTASGSHEQFF. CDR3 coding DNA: TGTGCCAGTACTGCTAGCGGGAGTCATGAGCAGTTCTTC.

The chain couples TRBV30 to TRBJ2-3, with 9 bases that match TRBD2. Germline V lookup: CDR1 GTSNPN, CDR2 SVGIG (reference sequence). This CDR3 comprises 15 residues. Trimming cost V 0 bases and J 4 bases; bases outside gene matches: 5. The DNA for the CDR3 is TGTGCCTGGAGTGTTCTAGCGGGGTTCGCAGATACGCAGTATTTT. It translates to CAWSVLAGFADTQYF.

CDR3 sequence: CAISGTAKNYGYTF. The CDR3, as DNA: TGTGCCATCAGTGGGACAGCTAAAAACTATGGCTACACCTTC. The V call is TRBV10-3, the J call TRBJ1-2; D perhaps matches TRBD1 (6 bases). The germline V and J ends were trimmed by 4 bases and 2 bases, with 11 bases remaining between them. This CDR3 region has 14 residues. The germline gives CDR1 ENHRY, CDR2 SYGVKD.

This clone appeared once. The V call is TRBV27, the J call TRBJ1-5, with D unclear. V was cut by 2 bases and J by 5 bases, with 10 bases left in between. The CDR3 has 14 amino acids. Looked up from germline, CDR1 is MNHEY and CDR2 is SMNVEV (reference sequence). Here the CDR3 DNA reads TGTGCCAGCAGTTTAGAGGGCTGGGATCAGCCCCAGCATTTT. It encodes CASSLEGWDQPQHF.

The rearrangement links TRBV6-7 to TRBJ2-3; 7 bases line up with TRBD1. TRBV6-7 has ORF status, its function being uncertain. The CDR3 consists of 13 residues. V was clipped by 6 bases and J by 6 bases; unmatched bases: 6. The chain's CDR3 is CASRGTALDTQYF. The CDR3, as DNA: TGTGCCAGCAGGGGGACAGCCTTGGATACGCAGTATTTT.

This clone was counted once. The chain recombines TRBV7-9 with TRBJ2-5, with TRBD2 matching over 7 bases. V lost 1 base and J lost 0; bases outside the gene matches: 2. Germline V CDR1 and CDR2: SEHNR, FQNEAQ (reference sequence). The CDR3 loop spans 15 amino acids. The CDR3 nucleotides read TGTGCCAGCAGCTTAGTGGGGGGGTACCAAGAGACCCAGTACTTC. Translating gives CASSLVGGYQETQYF.

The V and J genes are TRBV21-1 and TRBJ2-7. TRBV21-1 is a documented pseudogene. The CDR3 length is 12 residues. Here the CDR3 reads CARTEGSDEQYF. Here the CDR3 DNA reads TGTGCCAGAACCGAGGGGAGCGACGAGCAGTACTTC.

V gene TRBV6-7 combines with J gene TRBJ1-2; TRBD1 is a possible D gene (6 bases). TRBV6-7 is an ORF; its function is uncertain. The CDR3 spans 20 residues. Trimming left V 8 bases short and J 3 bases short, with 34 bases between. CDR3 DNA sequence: TGTGCCAGCCATCCATTCATCCAATCGCGAACAGGGTGGGGATACTATGGCTACACCTTC. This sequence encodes CASHPFIQSRTGWGYYGYTF.